The entry below gives a single T cell receptor beta chain sequence along with its context. The protocol was immunoSEQ multiplex PCR, while the TCRdb copy is restricted to in-frame clones and leaves out a portion. Here the sample spans a few hundred thousand clones, over 80% being singletons. These data belong to a study of blood T cell repertoires in COVID-19. J gave up 1 base and V 3 bases, and 5 bases lay outside the gene matches. This CDR3 is built from 14 residues. The germline V gene encodes CDR1 DFQATT and CDR2 SNEGSKA (reference sequence). This clonotype was obtained from a woman in her fifties or sixties who had recovered from COVID-19. J is TRBJ1-1 and V is TRBV20-1, with TRBD1 matching over 7 bases. The sequencing input was PBMCs or T cells enriched from blood (not recorded which). CDR3 sequence (DNA): TGCAGTGCTAGTACGGACAGGCAGAACACTGAAGCTTTCTTT. It yields the protein CSASTDRQNTEAFF.